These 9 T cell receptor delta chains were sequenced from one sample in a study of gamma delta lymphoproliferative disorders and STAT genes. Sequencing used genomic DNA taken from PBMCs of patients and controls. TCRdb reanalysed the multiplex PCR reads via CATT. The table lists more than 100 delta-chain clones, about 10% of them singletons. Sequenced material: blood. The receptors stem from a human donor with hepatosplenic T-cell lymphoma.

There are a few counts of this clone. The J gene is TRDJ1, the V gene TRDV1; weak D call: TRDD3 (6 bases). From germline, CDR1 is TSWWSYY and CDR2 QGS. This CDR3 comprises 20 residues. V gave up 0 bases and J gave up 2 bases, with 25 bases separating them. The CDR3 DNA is TGTGCTCTTGGGGAACTAGACAACCCATCCCCCTTGGGGGGAACCGATAAACTCATCTTT. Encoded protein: CALGELDNPSPLGGTDKLIF.

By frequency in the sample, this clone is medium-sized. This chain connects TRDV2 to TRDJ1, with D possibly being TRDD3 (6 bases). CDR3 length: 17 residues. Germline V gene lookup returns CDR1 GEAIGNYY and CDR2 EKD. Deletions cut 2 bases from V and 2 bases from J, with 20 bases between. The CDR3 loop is CACDSLELLGRTDKLIF. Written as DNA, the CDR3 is TGTGCCTGTGACAGTCTGGAGCTCCTGGGGAGGACCGATAAACTCATCTTT.

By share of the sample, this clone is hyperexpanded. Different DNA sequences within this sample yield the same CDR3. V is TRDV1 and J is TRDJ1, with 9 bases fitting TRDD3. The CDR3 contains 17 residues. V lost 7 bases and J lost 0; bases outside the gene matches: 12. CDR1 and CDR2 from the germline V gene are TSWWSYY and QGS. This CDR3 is CALALPGIRGYTDKLIF. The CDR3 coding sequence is TGTGCTCTTGCCCTCCCGGGGATACGGGGGTACACCGATAAACTCATCTTT.

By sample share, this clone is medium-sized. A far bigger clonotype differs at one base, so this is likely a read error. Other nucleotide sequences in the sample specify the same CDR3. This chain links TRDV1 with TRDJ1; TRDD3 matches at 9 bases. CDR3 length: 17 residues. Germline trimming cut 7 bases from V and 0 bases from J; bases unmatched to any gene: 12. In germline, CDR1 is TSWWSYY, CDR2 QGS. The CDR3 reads CALALPGIRGYTDKLIF. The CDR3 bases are TGTGCTCTTGCCCTTCCGGGGATACGGGGGTACACCGATAAACTCATCTTT.

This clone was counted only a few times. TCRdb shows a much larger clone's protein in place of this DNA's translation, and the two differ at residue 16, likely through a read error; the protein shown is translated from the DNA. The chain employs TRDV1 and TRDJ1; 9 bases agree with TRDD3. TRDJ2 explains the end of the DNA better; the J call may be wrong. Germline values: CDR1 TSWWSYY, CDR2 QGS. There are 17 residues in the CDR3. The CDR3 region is CALALPGIRGYTDKLFF. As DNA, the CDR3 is TGTGCTCTTGCCCTCCCGGGGATACGGGGGTACACCGATAAACTCTTCTTT.

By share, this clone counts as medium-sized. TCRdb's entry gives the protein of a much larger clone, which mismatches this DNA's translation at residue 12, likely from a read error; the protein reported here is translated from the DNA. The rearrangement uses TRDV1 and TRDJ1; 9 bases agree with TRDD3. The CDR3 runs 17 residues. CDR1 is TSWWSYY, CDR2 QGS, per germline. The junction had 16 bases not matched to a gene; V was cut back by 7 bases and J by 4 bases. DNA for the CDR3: TGTGCTCTTGCCCTCCCGGGGATACGGGGGTACATCGATAAACTCATCTTT. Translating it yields CALALPGIRGYIDKLIF.

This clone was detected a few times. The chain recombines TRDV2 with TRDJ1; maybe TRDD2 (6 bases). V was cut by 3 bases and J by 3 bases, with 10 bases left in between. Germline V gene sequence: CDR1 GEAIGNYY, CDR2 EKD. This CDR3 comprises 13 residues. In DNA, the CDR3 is TGTGCCTGTGACTCCTACTGCCCCGATAAACTCATCTTT. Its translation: CACDSYCPDKLIF.

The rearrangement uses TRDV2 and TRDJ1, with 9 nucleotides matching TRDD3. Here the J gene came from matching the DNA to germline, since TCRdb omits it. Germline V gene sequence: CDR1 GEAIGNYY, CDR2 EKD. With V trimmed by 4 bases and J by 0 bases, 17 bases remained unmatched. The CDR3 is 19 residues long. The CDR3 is CACEPPFLGIRGYTDKLIF. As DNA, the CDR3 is TGTGCCTGTGAACCTCCTTTCCTGGGGATACGGGGGTACACCGATAAACTCATCTTT.

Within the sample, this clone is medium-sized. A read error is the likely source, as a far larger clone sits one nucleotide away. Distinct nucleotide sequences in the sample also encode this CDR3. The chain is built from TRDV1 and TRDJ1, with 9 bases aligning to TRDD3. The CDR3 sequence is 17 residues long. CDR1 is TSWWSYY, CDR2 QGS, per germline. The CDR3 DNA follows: TGTGCTCTTGCCCTCCCGGGGATACGGGGGTACACTGATAAACTCATCTTT. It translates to CALALPGIRGYTDKLIF.